Sequencing of this T cell receptor beta chain was carried out in a study of cytomegalovirus exposure and HLA in healthy donors. This PCR relied on a set of 60 Vbeta primers and 13 Jbeta primers. Clones were sequenced by immunoSEQ multiplex PCR, and TCRdb holds only the in-frame ones, with some missing. Of over 200,000 clones listed, over 70% are singletons. Sequencing was performed on PBMCs. This clonotype originated in a woman aged 60-75 years in good health and CMV-seropositive.

The DNA of the CDR3 is TGTGCCAGCAGTGAAGCGGGGACAGGGGCCTACGAGCAGTACTTC. Its protein product is CASSEAGTGAYEQYF. The chain employs TRBV6-1 and TRBJ2-7; 10 bases map to TRBD1. The CDR3 spans 15 residues. Germline V CDR1 and CDR2: MNHNS, SASEGT. After removal of 0 bases from V and 2 bases from J, the junction contained 1 base not matched to a gene.